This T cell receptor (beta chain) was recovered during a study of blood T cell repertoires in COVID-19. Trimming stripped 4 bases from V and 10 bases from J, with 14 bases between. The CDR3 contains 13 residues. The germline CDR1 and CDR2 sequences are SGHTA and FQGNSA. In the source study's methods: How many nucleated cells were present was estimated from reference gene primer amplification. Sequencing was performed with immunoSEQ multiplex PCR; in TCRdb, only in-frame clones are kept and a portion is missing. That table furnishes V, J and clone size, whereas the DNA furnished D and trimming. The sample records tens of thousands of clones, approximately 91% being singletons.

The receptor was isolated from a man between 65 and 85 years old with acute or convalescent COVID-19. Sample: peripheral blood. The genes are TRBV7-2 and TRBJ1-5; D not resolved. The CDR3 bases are TGTGCCAGCAGCTCCGTACAAGAATCACCCCAGCATTTT. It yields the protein CASSSVQESPQHF. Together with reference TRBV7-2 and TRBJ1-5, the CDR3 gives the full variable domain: GAGVSQSPSNKVTEKGKDVELRCDPISGHTALYWYRQSLGQGLEFLIYFQGNSAPDKSGLPSDRFSAERTGGSVSTLTIQRTQQEDSAVYLCASSSVQESPQHFGDGTRLSIL.